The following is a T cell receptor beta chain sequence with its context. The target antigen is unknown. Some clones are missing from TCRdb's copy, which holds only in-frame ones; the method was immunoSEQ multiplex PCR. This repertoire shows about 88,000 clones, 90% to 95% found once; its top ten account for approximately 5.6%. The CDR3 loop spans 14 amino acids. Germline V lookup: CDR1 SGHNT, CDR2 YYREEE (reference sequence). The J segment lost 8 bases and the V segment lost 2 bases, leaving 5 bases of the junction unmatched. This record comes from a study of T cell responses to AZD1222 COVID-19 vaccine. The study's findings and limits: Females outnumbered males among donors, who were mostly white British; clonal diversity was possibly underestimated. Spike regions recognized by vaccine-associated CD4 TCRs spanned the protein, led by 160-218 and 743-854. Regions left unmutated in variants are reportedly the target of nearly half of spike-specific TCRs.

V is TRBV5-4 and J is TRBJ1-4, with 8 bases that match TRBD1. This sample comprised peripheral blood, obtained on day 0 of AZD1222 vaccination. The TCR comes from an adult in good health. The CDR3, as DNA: TGTGCCAGCAGCTTAGGACAGGGTGTGGAAAAACTGTTTTTT. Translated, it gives CASSLGQGVEKLFF.